This entry features one TCR beta chain sequence. Its antigen is undetermined. Assay version v3.0 of immunoSEQ was used, and it was run at survey level. The repertoire was sequenced with immunoSEQ multiplex PCR; TCRdb's copy has only in-frame clones and lacks some. The table has tens of thousands of clones, about 95% seen once. This entry belongs to a study of long-term antiretroviral therapy in people with HIV. Per the germline V gene, CDR1 is LGHNA and CDR2 is YNFKEQ. This CDR3 comprises 16 residues. V was clipped by 2 bases and J by 4 bases; unmatched bases: 8. Notes on the study in general: Possibly under older ART regimens, blood was drawn between about 2004 and 2018.

The starting material was unsorted PBMCs, obtained about 6.6 years after starting antiretroviral therapy. The genes are TRBV4-2 and TRBJ2-7; 10 bases match TRBD2. This receptor was identified in a man aged 25 to 40 with HIV. CDR3 coding DNA: TGTGCCAGCAGCCAATTTGCTAGCGGGAGTAGATACGAGCAGTACTTC. Translating gives CASSQFASGSRYEQYF.